A selection of T cell receptor beta chains follows, all from one sample in a study of T cells in tumors after PD-1 blockade. Profiling relied on immunoSEQ multiplex PCR, and the TCRdb table lists in-frame clones only, not all of them. Among fewer than 3,000 clones listed, around two thirds were seen once. The source was tumor tissue, collected after anti-PD-1 treatment. The receptors originated from a human donor with basal cell carcinoma. Both conserved end residues are part of each CDR3. D genes are given only for firm matches. Clone size is given for some rows only: seen once, a few or many times, or a class if the clone is expanded.

j_call	d_call	clone_size	v_call	cdr3_nt	cdr3_aa
TRBJ2-7	TRBD1	-	TRBV6-6	TGTGCCAGCAGTCCACACCTACAGGGGGCCTTTAGCTCCTACGAGCAGTACTTC	CASSPHLQGAFSSYEQYF
TRBJ1-5	-	-	TRBV6-1	TGTGCCAGCAGTGAGTCAGGGGGCAATCAGCCCCAGCATTTT	CASSESGGNQPQHF
TRBJ2-1	TRBD2	-	TRBV7-2	TGTGCCAGCAGCTTATCCGGGACTAGCGGGGCACTCTCCTACAATGAGCAGTTCTTC	CASSLSGTSGALSYNEQFF
TRBJ2-3	-	-	TRBV5-1	TGCGCCAGTGTCGTAGAGGGAGGCACAGATACGCAGTATTTT	CASVVEGGTDTQYF
TRBJ1-1	-	-	TRBV5-4	TGTGCCAGCAGCTTGGCTCGGGGTCCGAACACTGAAGCTTTCTTT	CASSLARGPNTEAFF
TRBJ1-4	TRBD1	-	TRBV5-8	TGTGCCAGCACCTTAATGACAGGGCCGGGATCTCACAATGAAAAACTGTTTTTT	CASTLMTGPGSHNEKLFF
TRBJ2-3	TRBD1	-	TRBV5-1	TGCGCCAGCAGTCCCGGGACAGGGCGACACACAGATACGCAGTATTTT	CASSPGTGRHTDTQYF
TRBJ1-3	-	once	TRBV21-1	TGTGCCAGCAGCAGGACAGGGCGATCGGGAAACACCATATATTTT	CASSRTGRSGNTIYF
TRBJ2-3	-	-	TRBV2	TGTGCCAGCTGTCTACTTAGCACAGATACGCAGTATTTT	CASCLLSTDTQYF
TRBJ2-1	-	-	TRBV5-8	TGTGCCAGCAACCGTGGGGGCTTATCCTACAATGAGCAGTTCTTC	CASNRGGLSYNEQFF
TRBJ2-7	-	large	TRBV5-1	TGCGCCAGCAGCCCAACTCAGGGTAACTACGAGCAGTACTTC	CASSPTQGNYEQYF
TRBJ1-1	-	-	TRBV4-2	TGTGCCAGCAGCCAAGATTTATTAAGCAGGAACACTGAAGCTTTCTTT	CASSQDLLSRNTEAFF
TRBJ2-7	-	-	TRBV6-5	TGTGCCAGCAGTTACGATACTCGGACAGCCTACGAGCAGTACTTC	CASSYDTRTAYEQYF
TRBJ2-2	-	-	TRBV5-1	TGCGCCAGCAGCTTGGCCAAGAGCGGGGAGCTGTTTTTT	CASSLAKSGELFF
TRBJ2-7	-	-	TRBV28	TGTGCCAGCAGTGACCGGGGCCGGGGAAGCGAGCAGTACTTC	CASSDRGRGSEQYF
TRBJ1-4	TRBD1	-	TRBV5-4	TGTGCCAGCAGCCCCGGTGGACAGGGAAGAGAAAAACTGTTTTTT	CASSPGGQGREKLFF
TRBJ1-5	TRBD1	-	TRBV5-6	TGTGCCAGCAGCCTTGACCGGGACAGGTCCCCCCAGCATTTT	CASSLDRDRSPQHF
TRBJ2-5	-	-	TRBV6-5	TGTGCCAGCAGTTACTCGCCCGGAGAAGAGACCCAGTACTTC	CASSYSPGEETQYF
TRBJ1-5	-	-	TRBV28	TGTGCCAGCAGTCGACAGGCTAAAGGCAATCAGCCCCAGCATTTT	CASSRQAKGNQPQHF
TRBJ2-3	TRBD2	-	TRBV18	TGTGCCAGCTCACCGATGGGACTAGCTGTAGATACGCAGTATTTT	CASSPMGLAVDTQYF
TRBJ2-7	TRBD1	few	TRBV28	TGTGCCAGCAGTTTTCCCCCTACAGGGGGTAGTTCCGAGCAGTACTTC	CASSFPPTGGSSEQYF
TRBJ2-1	TRBD2	large	TRBV3-1/TRBV3-2	TGTGCCAGCAGCCAAGTGAGCGGGGGGGCGGATGAGCAGTTCTTC	CASSQVSGGADEQFF
TRBJ2-1	-	-	TRBV3-1/TRBV3-2	TGTGCCAGCAGCCAAGTTTCCAGGGGCCACAATGAGCAGTTCTTC	CASSQVSRGHNEQFF
TRBJ1-5	-	-	TRBV30	TGTGCCTTAACCCGGACACCTAGCGAGCCCCAGCATTTT	CALTRTPSEPQHF
TRBJ2-5	-	-	TRBV5-5	TGTGCCAGCAGCTTTTACCGGGGAGGCTTTACTGAGGAGACCCAGTACTTC	CASSFYRGGFTEETQYF
TRBJ2-2	-	-	TRBV7-6	TGTGCCAGCAGCCCTCCAGGATTCACCGGGGAGCTGTTTTTT	CASSPPGFTGELFF
TRBJ2-7	TRBD2	-	TRBV2	TGTGCCAGCAGTGACCTAAAGGCTAGCGGGGGCTACGAGCAGTACTTC	CASSDLKASGGYEQYF
TRBJ1-1	-	-	TRBV25-1	TGTGCCAGCAGTGAATCGGGGGGGGTGTCTGAAGCTTTCTTT	CASSESGGVSEAFF
TRBJ1-4	TRBD1	-	TRBV25-1	TGTGCCAGCAGTACCTCAGGGGGTGTGTTTTTT	CASSTSGGVFF
TRBJ2-5	-	once	TRBV2	TGTGCCAGCAGTGAAAAGGGTGGAAGGGAAGAGACCCAGTACTTC	CASSEKGGREETQYF
TRBJ2-7	-	-	TRBV30	TGTGCCTGGAGTGTAGGAGGTACGGGGCGAGAGCAGTACTTC	CAWSVGGTGREQYF
TRBJ2-3	-	-	TRBV7-8	TGTGCCAGCAGCTTAGACTACCTCACAGATACGCAGTATTTT	CASSLDYLTDTQYF
TRBJ1-3	TRBD1	-	TRBV3-1/TRBV3-2	TGTGCCAGCAGCCAAGAAGGGAGGGGGCTTGGAAACACCATATATTTT	CASSQEGRGLGNTIYF
TRBJ1-2	-	few	TRBV6-5	TGTGCCAGCAGAGATACAGGGTATGGCTACACCTTC	CASRDTGYGYTF
TRBJ1-4	-	few	TRBV7-9	TGTGCCAGCAGCACTTGGTCGTGGGGGACTAATGAAAAACTGTTTTTT	CASSTWSWGTNEKLFF
TRBJ1-2	-	-	TRBV7-8	TGTGCCAGCAGCTTAGCGGCTAACTATGGCTACACCTTC	CASSLAANYGYTF
TRBJ2-1	-	few	TRBV7-7	TGTGCCACCCGTGCTCCCTCGGCATCCTACAATGAGCAGTTCTTC	CATRAPSASYNEQFF
TRBJ2-5	-	-	TRBV5-5	TGTGCCAGCAGCGCAATACCAGTCCTCCAAGAGACCCAGTACTTC	CASSAIPVLQETQYF
TRBJ2-1	TRBD2	few	TRBV15	TGTGCCACCAGCAATATCCTTGGCGGGGGGGCATACAATGAGCAGTTCTTC	CATSNILGGGAYNEQFF
TRBJ1-5	-	-	TRBV30	TGTGCCTGGAGTGTGGGTTGGAATCAGCCCCAGCATTTT	CAWSVGWNQPQHF
TRBJ1-2	-	-	TRBV4-1	TGCGCCAGCAGCCAAGGCAGGAACCAAGGTGGCTACACCTTC	CASSQGRNQGGYTF
TRBJ2-3	TRBD1	-	TRBV5-1	TGCGCCAGCGGACGGGACAGGGAGACAGATACGCAGTATTTT	CASGRDRETDTQYF